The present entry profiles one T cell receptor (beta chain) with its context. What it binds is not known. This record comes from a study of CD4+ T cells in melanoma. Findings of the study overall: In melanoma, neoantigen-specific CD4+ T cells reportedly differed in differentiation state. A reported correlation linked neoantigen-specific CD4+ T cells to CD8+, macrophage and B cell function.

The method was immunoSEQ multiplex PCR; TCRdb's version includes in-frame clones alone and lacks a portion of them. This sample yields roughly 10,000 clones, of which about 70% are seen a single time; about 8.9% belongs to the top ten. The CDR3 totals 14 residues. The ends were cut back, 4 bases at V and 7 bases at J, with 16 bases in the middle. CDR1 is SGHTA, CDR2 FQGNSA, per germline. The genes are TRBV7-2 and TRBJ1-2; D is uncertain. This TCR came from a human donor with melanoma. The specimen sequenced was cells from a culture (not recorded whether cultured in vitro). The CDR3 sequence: CASSSPLGRTGYTF. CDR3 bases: TGTGCCAGCAGCTCCCCACTAGGAAGGACTGGCTACACCTTC.